This T cell receptor (beta chain) was found in a study of blood T cell repertoires in COVID-19. As for the study in general: In each case, the material was cDNA or gDNA derived from T cells, B-cell-depleted T cells, or PBMCs.

The germline V and J ends were trimmed by 7 bases and 5 bases, with 9 bases remaining between them. The CDR3 is made up of 11 amino acids. Germline V gives CDR1 GTSNPN, CDR2 SVGIG (reference sequence). How the authors handled the data: Amplification of reference gene primers provided the estimated nucleated cell counts. Clones were read by immunoSEQ multiplex PCR, and TCRdb kept only the in-frame ones, dropping some. The D gene and trimming were derived from the DNA, and the V and J assignments and clone size from that table. The data contain 150,000 to 200,000 clones, 90% to 95% of them seen just once; the ten biggest clones take up roughly 4.5%.

Sequenced sample: peripheral blood. The sequence was collected from a woman between 50 and 59 years old with acute or convalescent COVID-19. The V call is TRBV30, the J call TRBJ2-1; weak D call: TRBD2 (5 bases). CDR3 nucleotides: TGTGCCTCAGCGGCCAACAATGAGCAGTTCTTC. It translates to CASAANNEQFF.